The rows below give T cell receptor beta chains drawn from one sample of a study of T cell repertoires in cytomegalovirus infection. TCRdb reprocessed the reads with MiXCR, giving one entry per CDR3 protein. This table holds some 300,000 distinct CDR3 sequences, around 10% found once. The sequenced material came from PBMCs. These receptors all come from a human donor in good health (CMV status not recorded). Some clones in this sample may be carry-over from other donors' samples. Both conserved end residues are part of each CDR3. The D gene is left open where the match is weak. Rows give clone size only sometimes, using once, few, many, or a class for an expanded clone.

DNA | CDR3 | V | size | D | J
TGTGCCAGCAGTTTGGGGGACCGCTTCAAAAACATTCAGTACTTC | CASSLGDRFKNIQYF | TRBV28 | many | . | TRBJ2-4
TGTGCCAGCAGTTCGATACGGGGGAGCTCCTACAATGAGCAGTTCTTC | CASSSIRGSSYNEQFF | TRBV6-2/TRBV6-3 | few | . | TRBJ2-1
TGTGCCAGCAGCTTAGGAGGGGGACTAGCGACCGAGACCCAGTACTTC | CASSLGGGLATETQYF | TRBV7-9 | few | TRBD2 | TRBJ2-5
TGTGCCAGCAGTTGGGACTCCCGGTCCTTCTACTACAATGAGCAGTTCTTC | CASSWDSRSFYYNEQFF | TRBV6-5 | few | . | TRBJ2-1
TGTGCCAGCAGCTTAGAGGGGGGCTTCGGGGATGAGCAGTTCTTC | CASSLEGGFGDEQFF | TRBV7-2 | many | . | TRBJ2-1
TGCAGTGCTACCCTACGAACGGATACGCAGTATTTT | CSATLRTDTQYF | TRBV20-1 | many | . | TRBJ2-3
TGTGCCAGCAGTGAAACCGCGGGCTTCTATGGCTACACCTTC | CASSETAGFYGYTF | TRBV2 | . | . | TRBJ1-2
TGTGCCAGCCGCTCCGGGGGCGCCAGGCCCGTCGATAACAATCAGCCCCAGCATTTT | CASRSGGARPVDNNQPQHF | TRBV6-5 | . | . | TRBJ1-5
TGCAGCGTTGACGGTGCTAACTATGGCTACACCTTC | CSVDGANYGYTF | TRBV29-1 | few | . | TRBJ1-2
TGTGCCATCACCCAGGGGGTCGGAGGGGCAGATACGCAGTATTTT | CAITQGVGGADTQYF | TRBV10-3 | few | . | TRBJ2-3
TGTGCCAGCAGCTTGGGCGGACAGGGCGCTAATCAGCCCCAGCATTTT | CASSLGGQGANQPQHF | TRBV5-6 | few | TRBD1 | TRBJ1-5
TGTGCCAGCCTGACACTGAACACCGGGGAGCTGTTTTTT | CASLTLNTGELFF | TRBV28 | many | . | TRBJ2-2
TGCAGTGCCAGGACAGGTTTGACTGAAGCTTTCTTT | CSARTGLTEAFF | TRBV20-1 | few | TRBD1 | TRBJ1-1
TGCAGTGCTAGATCGGGACAGAGACTTTACAATGAGCAGTTCTTC | CSARSGQRLYNEQFF | TRBV20-1 | many | TRBD1 | TRBJ2-1
TGTGCCAGCGGTCTTAACCCAGGGGCGACCTTTGAAAAACTGTTTTTT | CASGLNPGATFEKLFF | TRBV2 | . | . | TRBJ1-4
TGCGCCAGCAGCCCCTCCCGGGACAGGGCGGTCATACGGTTTTTT | CASSPSRDRAVIRFF | TRBV4-3 | many | TRBD1 | TRBJ1-4
TGTGCCAGCAGCGCATGGAACACCGGGGAGCTGTTTTTT | CASSAWNTGELFF | TRBV7-2 | many | . | TRBJ2-2
TGTGCCAGCAGTTACTCGAGCAATAGCAATCAGCCCCAGCATTTT | CASSYSSNSNQPQHF | TRBV6-2/TRBV6-3 | . | . | TRBJ1-5
TGTGCCAGCAGCCCGGTTGGGACAGGGTCGCATGAGCAGTTCTTC | CASSPVGTGSHEQFF | TRBV5-4 | many | TRBD1 | TRBJ2-1
TGTGCCAGCAGCTTTGTGCTAGCGGGGGGCGGCACAGATACGCAGTATTTT | CASSFVLAGGGTDTQYF | TRBV7-2 | many | TRBD2 | TRBJ2-3
TGCGCCAGCAGCCAAGAAATTGCGTTGGACAGCACAGATACGCAGTATTTT | CASSQEIALDSTDTQYF | TRBV4-3 | . | . | TRBJ2-3
TGTGCCAGCACTCCCCGAGGGCGAGGCTATGGCTACACCTTC | CASTPRGRGYGYTF | TRBV28 | many | . | TRBJ1-2
TGCAGCATGAAAGGACAGAACAATGAGCAGTTCTTC | CSMKGQNNEQFF | TRBV29-1 | few | . | TRBJ2-1
TGCAGCGTTTGGAATGAAAAACTGTTTTTT | CSVWNEKLFF | TRBV29-1 | many | . | TRBJ1-4
TGTGCCAGCACCTTAGGGGGAGGGACCCAGTACTTC | CASTLGGGTQYF | TRBV7-2 | many | . | TRBJ2-5
TGCAGTGCTCCGGGGGATGTCACAGATACGCAGTATTTT | CSAPGDVTDTQYF | TRBV20-1 | . | . | TRBJ2-3
TGTGCCAGCAGCCCGCTTTTGCGAGGGGAAAGACATGAGCAGTTCTTC | CASSPLLRGERHEQFF | TRBV5-6 | many | . | TRBJ2-1
TGTGCCAGCACCGCGGGCAGGCGGGGGGGGAGTGAGCAGTTCTTC | CASTAGRRGGSEQFF | TRBV28 | . | TRBD2 | TRBJ2-1
TGTGCCAGCAGTTCCCTCTGGACGGGAGGTCAGCCCCAGCATTTT | CASSSLWTGGQPQHF | TRBV12-3/TRBV12-4 | many | . | TRBJ1-5
TGTGCCAGCAAGTCAGAATTCACTGAAGCTTTCTTT | CASKSEFTEAFF | TRBV28 | many | . | TRBJ1-1
TGTGCCAGCAGTTACTTAGACGGCCCTTTGTTGACCCAGTACTTC | CASSYLDGPLLTQYF | TRBV6-1 | many | . | TRBJ2-5
TGTGCCAGCAGCTCCCTGAAGGGGGCTGTGAATGAGCAGTTCTTC | CASSSLKGAVNEQFF | TRBV11-2 | many | TRBD1 | TRBJ2-1
TGCGCCAGCAGGCCGAGGGGGGACACTGAAGCTTTCTTT | CASRPRGDTEAFF | TRBV5-1 | . | . | TRBJ1-1
TGCAGCGTTGAAGACAACTTAGCGTGGAATGAGCAGTTCTTC | CSVEDNLAWNEQFF | TRBV29-1 | many | . | TRBJ2-1
TGTGCCAGCAGTTACTCGAGGGGCGGGGGGACGTCGAAAAAACTGTTTTTT | CASSYSRGGGTSKKLFF | TRBV6-6 | . | . | TRBJ1-4
TGTGCCAGCAGCTTCCAGGACAGGGACACTGAAGCTTTCTTT | CASSFQDRDTEAFF | TRBV7-8 | many | TRBD1 | TRBJ1-1
TGCGCCAGCAGCTTGGGGGACAGAAACAATGAGCAGTTCTTC | CASSLGDRNNEQFF | TRBV5-1 | . | TRBD1 | TRBJ2-1
TGTGCCACCAGCAGAGGGGGGGCCCTGCGGCAGTTCTTC | CATSRGGALRQFF | TRBV15 | few | . | TRBJ2-1
TGCAGTGCGCCGACAGGGATCGCCACAGATACGCAGTATTTT | CSAPTGIATDTQYF | TRBV20-1 | many | TRBD1 | TRBJ2-3